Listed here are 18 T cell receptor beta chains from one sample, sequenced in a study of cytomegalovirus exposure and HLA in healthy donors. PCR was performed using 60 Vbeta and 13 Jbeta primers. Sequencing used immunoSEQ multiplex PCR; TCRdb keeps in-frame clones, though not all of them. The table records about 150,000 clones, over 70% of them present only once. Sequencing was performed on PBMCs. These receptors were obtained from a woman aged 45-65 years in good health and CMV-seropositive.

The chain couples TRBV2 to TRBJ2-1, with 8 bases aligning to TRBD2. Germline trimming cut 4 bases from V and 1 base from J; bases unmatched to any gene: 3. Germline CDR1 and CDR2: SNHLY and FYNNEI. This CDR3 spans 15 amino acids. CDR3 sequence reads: CASSAGRGSYNEQFF. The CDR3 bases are TGTGCCAGCAGTGCCGGGAGGGGATCCTACAATGAGCAGTTCTTC.

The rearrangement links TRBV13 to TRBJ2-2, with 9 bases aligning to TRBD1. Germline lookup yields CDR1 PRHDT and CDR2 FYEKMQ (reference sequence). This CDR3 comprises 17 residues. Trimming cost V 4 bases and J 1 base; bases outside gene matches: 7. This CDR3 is CASSSLRDRVNTGELFF. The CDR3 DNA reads TGTGCCAGCAGCTCCCTCCGGGACAGGGTGAACACCGGGGAGCTGTTTTTT.

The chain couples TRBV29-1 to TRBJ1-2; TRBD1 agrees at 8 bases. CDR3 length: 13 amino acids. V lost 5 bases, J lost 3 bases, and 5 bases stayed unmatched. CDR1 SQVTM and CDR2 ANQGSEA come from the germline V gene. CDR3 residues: CSVSRTGHYGYTF. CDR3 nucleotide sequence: TGCAGCGTTTCGCGGACAGGGCACTATGGCTACACCTTC. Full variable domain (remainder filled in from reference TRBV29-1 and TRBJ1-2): SAVISQKPSRDICQRGTSLTIQCQVDSQVTMMFWYRQQPGQSLTLIATANQGSEATYESGFVIDKFPISRPNLTFSTLTVSNMSPEDSSIYLCSVSRTGHYGYTFGSGTRLTVV.

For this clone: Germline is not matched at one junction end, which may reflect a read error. In nucleotides, the CDR3 is TGCGCCAGCAGCTTGGGACAGGGAACTGGGGCCAACGGCCTGACTTTC. Translation gives CASSLGQGTGANGLTF. The chain links TRBV5-1 to TRBJ2-6, with TRBD1 matching over 7 bases. This CDR3 spans 16 amino acids. Germline V gene lookup returns CDR1 SGHRS and CDR2 YFSETQ.

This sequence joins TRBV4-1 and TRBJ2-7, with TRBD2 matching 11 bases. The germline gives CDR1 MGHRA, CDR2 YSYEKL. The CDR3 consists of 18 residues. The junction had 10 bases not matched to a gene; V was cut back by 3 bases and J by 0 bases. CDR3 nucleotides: TGCGCCAGCAGCCAGGGGACTAGCGGCTCGACTGGCTCCTACGAGCAGTACTTC. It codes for CASSQGTSGSTGSYEQYF.

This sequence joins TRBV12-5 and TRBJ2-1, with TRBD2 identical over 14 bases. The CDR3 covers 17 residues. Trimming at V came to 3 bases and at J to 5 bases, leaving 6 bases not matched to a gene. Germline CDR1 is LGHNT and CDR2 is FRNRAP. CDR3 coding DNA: TGTGCTAGTGGTTTTGGGACTAGCGGGGGATCGAACAATGAGCAGTTCTTC. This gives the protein CASGFGTSGGSNNEQFF.

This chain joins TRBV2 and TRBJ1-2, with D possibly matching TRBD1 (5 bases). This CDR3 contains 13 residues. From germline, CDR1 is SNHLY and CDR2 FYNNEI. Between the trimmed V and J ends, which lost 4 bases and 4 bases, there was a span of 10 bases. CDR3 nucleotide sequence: TGTGCCAGCAGTGCGACAGAGATCTATGGCTACACCTTC. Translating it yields CASSATEIYGYTF.

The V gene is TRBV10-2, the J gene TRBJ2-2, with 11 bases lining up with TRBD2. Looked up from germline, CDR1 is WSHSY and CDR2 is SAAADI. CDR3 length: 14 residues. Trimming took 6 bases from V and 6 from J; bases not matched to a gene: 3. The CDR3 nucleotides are TGCGCCAGCAGACTAGCGGGAGCGGCCGGGGAGCTGTTTTTT. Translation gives CASRLAGAAGELFF.

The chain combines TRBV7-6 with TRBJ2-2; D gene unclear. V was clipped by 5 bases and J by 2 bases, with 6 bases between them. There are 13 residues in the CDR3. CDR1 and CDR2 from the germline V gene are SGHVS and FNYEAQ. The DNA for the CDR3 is TGTGCCAGCAGCAGTACTAACACCGGGGAGCTGTTTTTT. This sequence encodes CASSSTNTGELFF.

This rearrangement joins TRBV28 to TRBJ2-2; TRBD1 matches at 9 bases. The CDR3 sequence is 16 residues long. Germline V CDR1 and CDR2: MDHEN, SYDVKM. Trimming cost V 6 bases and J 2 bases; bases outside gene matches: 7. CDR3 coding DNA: TGTGCCAGCAGGGATCCGGGACAGGGTAACACCGGGGAGCTGTTTTTT. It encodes CASRDPGQGNTGELFF.

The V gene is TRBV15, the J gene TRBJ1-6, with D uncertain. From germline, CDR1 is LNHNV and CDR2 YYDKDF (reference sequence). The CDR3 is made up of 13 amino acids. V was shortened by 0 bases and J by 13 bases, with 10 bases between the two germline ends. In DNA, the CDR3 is TGTGCCACCAGCAGAGATAGTTACTCCCCCCTCCACTTT. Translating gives CATSRDSYSPLHF.

CDR3: CASSPLGLAEETQYF. The CDR3 DNA is TGTGCCAGCAGTCCTTTAGGACTAGCGGAAGAGACCCAGTACTTC. The V call is TRBV6-1, the J call TRBJ2-5, with 10 bases aligning to TRBD2. This CDR3 is built from 15 residues. CDR1 is MNHNS, CDR2 SASEGT, per germline. V shed 5 bases and J 3 bases; nucleotides not matched to a gene: 6.

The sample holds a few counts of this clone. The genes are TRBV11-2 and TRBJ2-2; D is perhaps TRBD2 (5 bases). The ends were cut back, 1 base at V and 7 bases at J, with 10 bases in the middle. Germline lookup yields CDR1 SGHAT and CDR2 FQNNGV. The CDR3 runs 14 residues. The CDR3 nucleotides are TGTGCCAGCAGCTTAGTTTTTCGGGGCGGGGAGCTGTTTTTT. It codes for CASSLVFRGGELFF.

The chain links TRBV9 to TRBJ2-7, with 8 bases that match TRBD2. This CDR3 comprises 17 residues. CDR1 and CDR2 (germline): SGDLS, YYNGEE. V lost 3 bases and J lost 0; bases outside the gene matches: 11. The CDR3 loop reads CASSAPNGRGASYEQYF. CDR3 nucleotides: TGTGCCAGCAGCGCCCCCAACGGGCGGGGGGCCTCCTACGAGCAGTACTTC.

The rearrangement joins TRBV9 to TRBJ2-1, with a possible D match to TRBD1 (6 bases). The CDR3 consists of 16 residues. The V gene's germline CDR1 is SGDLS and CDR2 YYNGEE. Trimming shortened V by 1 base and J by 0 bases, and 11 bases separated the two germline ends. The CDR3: CASSVTGTSSYNEQFF. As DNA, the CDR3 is TGTGCCAGCAGCGTAACAGGGACAAGCTCCTACAATGAGCAGTTCTTC.

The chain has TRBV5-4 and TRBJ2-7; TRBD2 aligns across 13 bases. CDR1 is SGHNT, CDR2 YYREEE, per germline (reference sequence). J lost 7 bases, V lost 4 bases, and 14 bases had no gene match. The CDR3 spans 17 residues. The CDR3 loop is CASSPPGTSGKTGEQYF. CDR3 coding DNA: TGTGCCAGCAGCCCCCCCGGGACTAGCGGGAAAACGGGGGAGCAGTACTTC.

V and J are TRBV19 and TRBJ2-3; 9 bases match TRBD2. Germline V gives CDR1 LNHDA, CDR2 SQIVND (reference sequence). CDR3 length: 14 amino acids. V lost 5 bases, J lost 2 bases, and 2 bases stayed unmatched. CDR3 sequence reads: CASSLAGYTDTQYF. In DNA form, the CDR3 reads TGTGCCAGTAGTCTAGCGGGATACACAGATACGCAGTATTTT.

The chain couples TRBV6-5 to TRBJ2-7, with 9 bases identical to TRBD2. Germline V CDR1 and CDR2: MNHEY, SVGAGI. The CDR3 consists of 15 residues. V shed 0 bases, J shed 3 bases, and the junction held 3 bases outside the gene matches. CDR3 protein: CASSYSSGGFYEQYF. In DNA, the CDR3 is TGTGCCAGCAGTTACTCTAGCGGGGGTTTCTACGAGCAGTACTTC.